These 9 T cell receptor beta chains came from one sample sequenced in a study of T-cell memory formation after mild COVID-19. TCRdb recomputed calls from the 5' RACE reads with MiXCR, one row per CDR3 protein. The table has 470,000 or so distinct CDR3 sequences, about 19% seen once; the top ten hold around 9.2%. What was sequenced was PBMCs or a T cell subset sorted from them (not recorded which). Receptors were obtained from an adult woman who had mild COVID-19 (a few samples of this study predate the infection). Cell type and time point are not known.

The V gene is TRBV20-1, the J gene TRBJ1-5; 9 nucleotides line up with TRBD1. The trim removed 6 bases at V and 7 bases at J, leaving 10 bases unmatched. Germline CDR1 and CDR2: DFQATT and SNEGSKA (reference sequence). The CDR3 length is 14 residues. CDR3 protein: CSAKNWDRDQPQHF. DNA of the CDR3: TGCAGTGCCAAAAATTGGGACAGGGACCAGCCCCAGCATTTT.

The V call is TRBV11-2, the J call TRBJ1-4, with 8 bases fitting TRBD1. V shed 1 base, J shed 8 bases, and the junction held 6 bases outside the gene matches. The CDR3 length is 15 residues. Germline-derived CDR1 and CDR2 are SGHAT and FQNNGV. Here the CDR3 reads CASSLAQGAGEKLFF. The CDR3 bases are TGTGCCAGCAGCTTAGCCCAGGGGGCTGGGGAAAAACTGTTTTTT. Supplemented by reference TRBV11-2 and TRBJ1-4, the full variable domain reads EAGVAQSPRYKIIEKRQSVAFWCNPISGHATLYWYQQILGQGPKLLIQFQNNGVVDDSQLPKDRFSAERLKGVDSTLKIQPAKLEDSAVYLCASSLAQGAGEKLFFGSGTQLSVL.

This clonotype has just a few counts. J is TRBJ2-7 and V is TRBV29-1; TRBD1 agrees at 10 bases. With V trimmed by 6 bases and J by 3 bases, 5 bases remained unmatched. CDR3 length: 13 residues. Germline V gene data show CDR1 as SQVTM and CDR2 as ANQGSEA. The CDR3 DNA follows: TGCAGCGTCCCGGGGACAGGGGTCTACGAGCAGTACTTC. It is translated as CSVPGTGVYEQYF.

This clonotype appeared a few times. The CDR3 spells CASSLADKLSRELFF. The CDR3 nucleotides read TGTGCCAGCAGCTTAGCTGACAAGTTGAGCCGGGAGCTGTTTTTT. The chain links TRBV7-2 to TRBJ2-2; no reliable D call. The V and J ends lost 0 bases and 9 bases respectively, with 14 bases between them. Germline values: CDR1 SGHTA, CDR2 FQGNSA. This CDR3 comprises 15 residues.

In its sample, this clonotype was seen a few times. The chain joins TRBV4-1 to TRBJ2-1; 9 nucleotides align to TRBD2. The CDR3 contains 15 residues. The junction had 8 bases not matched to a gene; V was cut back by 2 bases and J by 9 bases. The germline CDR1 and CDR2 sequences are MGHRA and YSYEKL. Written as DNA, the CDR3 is TGCGCCAGCAGCCAAAGAATGGCGGGGGGGCGTGAGCAGTTCTTC. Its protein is CASSQRMAGGREQFF.

CDR3 DNA: TGTGCTAGTGGTTTGAAAGTGGAGACCCAGTACTTC. Translating gives CASGLKVETQYF. The gene calls are TRBV12-5 and TRBJ2-5; D is uncertain. Germline lookup yields CDR1 LGHNT and CDR2 FRNRAP. CDR3 length: 12 residues. Trimming took 2 bases from V and 5 from J, leaving 6 bases between them.

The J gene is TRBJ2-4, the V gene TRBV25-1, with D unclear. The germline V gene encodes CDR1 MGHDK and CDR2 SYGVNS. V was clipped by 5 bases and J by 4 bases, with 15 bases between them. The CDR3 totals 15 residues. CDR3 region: CASSLGLSDKNIQYF. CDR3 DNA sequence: TGTGCCAGCAGTTTAGGGTTGAGCGATAAAAACATTCAGTACTTC. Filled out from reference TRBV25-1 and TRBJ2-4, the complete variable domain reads EADIYQTPRYLVIGTGKKITLECSQTMGHDKMYWYQQDPGMELHLIHYSYGVNSTEKGDLSSESTVSRIRTEHFPLTLESARPSHTSQYLCASSLGLSDKNIQYFGAGTRLSVL.

The CDR3: CASSSLAGGGIQETQYF. In nucleotides, the CDR3 is TGTGCCAGCAGCTCCCTCGCGGGGGGCGGTATTCAAGAGACCCAGTACTTC. The V call is TRBV5-6, the J call TRBJ2-5; 8 bases align to TRBD2. Germline V gives CDR1 SGHDT, CDR2 YYEEEE. V trimming: 3 bases; J trimming: 2 bases; junction bases outside the gene matches: 12. CDR3 length: 17 amino acids. Supplemented by reference TRBV5-6 and TRBJ2-5, the full variable domain reads DAGVTQSPTHLIKTRGQQVTLRCSPKSGHDTVSWYQQALGQGPQFIFQYYEEEERQRGNFPDRFSGHQFPNYSSELNVNALLLGDSALYLCASSSLAGGGIQETQYFGPGTRLLVL.

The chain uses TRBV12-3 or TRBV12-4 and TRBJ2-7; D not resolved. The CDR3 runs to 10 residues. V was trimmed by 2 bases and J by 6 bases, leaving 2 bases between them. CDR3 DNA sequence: TGTGCCAGCAGTTTATTCGAGCAGTACTTC. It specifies CASSLFEQYF.